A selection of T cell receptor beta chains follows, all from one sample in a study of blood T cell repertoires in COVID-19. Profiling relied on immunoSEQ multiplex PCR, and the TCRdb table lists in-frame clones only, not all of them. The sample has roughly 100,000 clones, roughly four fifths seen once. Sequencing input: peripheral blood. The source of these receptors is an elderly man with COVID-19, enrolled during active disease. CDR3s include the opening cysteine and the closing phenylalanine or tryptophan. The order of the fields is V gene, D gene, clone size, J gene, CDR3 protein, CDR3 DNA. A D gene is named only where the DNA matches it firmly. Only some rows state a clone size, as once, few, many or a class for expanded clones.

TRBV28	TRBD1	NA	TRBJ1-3	CASQDRGSGNTIYF	TGTGCCAGCCAAGACAGGGGCTCTGGAAACACCATATATTTT
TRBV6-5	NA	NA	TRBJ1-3	CASSPGGNGNTIYF	TGTGCCAGCAGTCCGGGGGGCAACGGAAACACCATATATTTT
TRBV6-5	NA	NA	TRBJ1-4	CASSYSGGRFEKLFF	TGTGCCAGCAGTTACTCCGGGGGGCGTTTCGAAAAACTGTTTTTT
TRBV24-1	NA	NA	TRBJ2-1	CATSDSKTGFDEQFF	TGTGCCACCAGTGATTCGAAAACAGGGTTCGATGAGCAGTTCTTC
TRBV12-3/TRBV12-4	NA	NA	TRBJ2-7	CASTSVVGDEQYF	TGTGCCAGCACCTCTGTGGTAGGGGATGAGCAGTACTTC
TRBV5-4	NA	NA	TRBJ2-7	CASSFGGNPYEQYF	TGTGCCAGCAGCTTCGGCGGGAATCCCTACGAGCAGTACTTC
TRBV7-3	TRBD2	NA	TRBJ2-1	CASSSRPGRSYNEQFF	TGTGCCAGCAGCTCGCGACCCGGGAGGAGTTACAATGAGCAGTTCTTC
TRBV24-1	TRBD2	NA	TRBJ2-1	CATAKPSGNEQFF	TGTGCCACCGCGAAGCCTAGCGGCAATGAGCAGTTCTTC
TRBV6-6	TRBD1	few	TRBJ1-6	CASRTGTGNPPLHF	TGTGCCAGCAGAACCGGGACAGGGAATCCACCCCTCCACTTT
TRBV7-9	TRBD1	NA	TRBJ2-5	CASNRRGREETQYF	TGTGCCAGCAACCGAAGGGGGCGGGAAGAGACCCAGTACTTC
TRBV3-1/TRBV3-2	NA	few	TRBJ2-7	CASSQGGGSSYEQYF	TGTGCCAGCAGCCAAGGTGGGGGGAGCTCCTACGAGCAGTACTTC
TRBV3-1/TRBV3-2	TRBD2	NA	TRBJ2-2	CASSRSSGRRAGELFF	TGTGCCAGCAGCCGATCTAGCGGGAGGCGAGCCGGGGAGCTGTTTTTT
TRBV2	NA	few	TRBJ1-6	CASSRKWTVKFNSPLHF	TGTGCCAGCAGTCGAAAGTGGACAGTGAAGTTTAATTCACCCCTCCACTTT
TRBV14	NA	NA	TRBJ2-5	CASSQGGETQYF	TGTGCCAGCAGCCAAGGAGGAGAGACCCAGTACTTC
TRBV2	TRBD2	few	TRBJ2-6	CASSPGLAVSGANVLTF	TGTGCCAGCAGTCCGGGACTAGCGGTCTCTGGGGCCAACGTCCTGACTTTC
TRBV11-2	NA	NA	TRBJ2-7	CASSLSAPNYEQYF	TGTGCCAGCAGCTTATCAGCGCCCAACTACGAGCAGTACTTC
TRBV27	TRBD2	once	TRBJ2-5	CASSFWGGRGETQYF	TGTGCCAGCAGTTTTTGGGGCGGGAGGGGAGAGACCCAGTACTTC
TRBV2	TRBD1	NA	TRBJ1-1	CASWRQGRGNTEAFF	TGTGCCAGCTGGCGACAGGGGCGAGGGAACACTGAAGCTTTCTTT
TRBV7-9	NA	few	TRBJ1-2	CASSLASGRELYGYTF	TGTGCCAGCAGCTTAGCATCTGGCAGGGAACTCTATGGCTACACCTTC
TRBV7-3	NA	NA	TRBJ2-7	CASSLARGAYEQYF	TGTGCCAGCAGCTTAGCCAGGGGAGCCTACGAGCAGTACTTC
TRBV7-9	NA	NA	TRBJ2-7	CASSLGGQYEQYF	TGTGCCAGCAGCCTGGGGGGACAGTACGAGCAGTACTTC
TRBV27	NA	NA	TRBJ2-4	CASSTKGDSAKNIQYF	TGTGCCAGCAGTACCAAGGGAGACTCCGCCAAAAACATTCAGTACTTC
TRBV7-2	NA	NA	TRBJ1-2	CASRSPPGNYGYTF	TGTGCCAGCAGATCCCCTCCGGGTAACTATGGCTACACCTTC
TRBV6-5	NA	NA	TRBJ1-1	CASGISGVNTEAFF	TGTGCCAGCGGCATCAGCGGGGTGAACACTGAAGCTTTCTTT